This T cell receptor beta chain was recovered during a study of post-analysis software for immune sequencing data. Comment on this clonotype: At one boundary the junction diverges from the germline segment, which might be a read error.

Unique molecular identifiers were carried by the TCR beta cDNA libraries. TCRdb reprocessed the PCR reads via MiXCR and lists one record per CDR3 protein. The data hold fewer than 600,000 distinct CDR3 sequences, with around 40% observed a single time. The receptor's source is a girl aged 10 to 17 with multiple sclerosis. The sample comprised blood.

The CDR3 bases are TGTGCGAGCACCGGGACCCCTGCCTACGAGCAGTACTTC. Translating it yields CASTGTPAYEQYF. V gene TRBV7-9 combines with J gene TRBJ2-7, with D possibly called TRBD1 or TRBD2 (5 bases each). Looked up from germline, CDR1 is SEHNR and CDR2 is FQNEAQ (reference sequence). The length of the CDR3 is 13 residues.